Below, 10 T cell receptor beta chains from the same sample are listed, as sequenced in a study of beta chain features in type 1 diabetes. The authors reverse transcribed all of the isolated RNA, so sequencing captured expressed TCRB transcripts. Data came from immunoSEQ multiplex PCR; TCRdb stores just in-frame clones and leaves some out. The sample shows 150,000 or so clones, approximately 9.2% of them seen only once. Material: central memory CD4+ T cells from blood. The receptor set was obtained from a man younger than 30 in good health.

This clone has only a few counts. The chain couples TRBV14 to TRBJ2-3; 12 bases align to TRBD2. J gave up 6 bases and V 4 bases, and 2 bases lay outside the gene matches. Germline CDR1 reads SGHDN; CDR2 reads FVKESK. The CDR3 contains 14 residues. In DNA, the CDR3 is TGTGCCAGCAGCCTCGGACTAGCGGGGGATACGCAGTATTTT. It is translated as CASSLGLAGDTQYF.

The sample holds a few counts of this clone. This chain uses TRBV9 with TRBJ1-4; no clear D gene. V lost 1 base to trimming and J lost 7 bases, with 8 bases between them. Germline V CDR1 and CDR2: SGDLS, YYNGEE. This CDR3 region has 13 residues. CDR3 region: CASSVSGGEKLFF. CDR3 DNA: TGTGCCAGCAGCGTATCAGGTGGTGAAAAACTGTTTTTT.

The DNA of the CDR3 is TGCGCCAGCAGCCGAGGGACAGGGGTCGACGAGCAGTACTTC. It encodes CASSRGTGVDEQYF. The V and J genes are TRBV5-1 and TRBJ2-5; the match to TRBD1 covers 10 bases. The J call may be in error: the DNA end matches TRBJ2-7 better. There are 14 residues in the CDR3. Germline V gives CDR1 SGHRS, CDR2 YFSETQ.

This clone was counted only a few times. CDR3 sequence: CASSVGQAANEQFF. The CDR3 coding sequence is TGTGCCAGTAGTGTCGGACAGGCCGCTAATGAGCAGTTCTTC. The chain is built from TRBV19 and TRBJ2-1; TRBD1 aligns across 7 bases. CDR1 is LNHDA, CDR2 SQIVND, per germline (reference sequence). V was pared by 5 bases and J by 7 bases, with 8 bases of the junction left unmatched. The CDR3 spans 14 residues. Filled out from reference TRBV19 and TRBJ2-1, the complete variable domain reads DGGITQSPKYLFRKEGQNVTLSCEQNLNHDAMYWYRQDPGQGLRLIYYSQIVNDFQKGDIAEGYSVSREKKESFPLTVTSAQKNPTAFYLCASSVGQAANEQFFGPGTRLTVL.

This clone was seen a handful of times. The rearrangement uses TRBV4-3 and TRBJ1-4, with 7 bases identical to TRBD1. The V gene's germline CDR1 is LGHNA and CDR2 YSLEER. The CDR3 covers 15 residues. The V and J ends lost 8 bases and 4 bases, in that order; junction bases with no gene match: 10. This CDR3 is CASGKRGQGNEKLFF. In DNA form, the CDR3 reads TGCGCCAGCGGAAAAAGGGGGCAGGGTAATGAAAAACTGTTTTTT.

V usage is TRBV6-6 and J usage is TRBJ2-1; TRBD2 matches at 7 bases. CDR3 length equals 15 residues. Germline V gene lookup returns CDR1 MNHNY and CDR2 SVGAGI (reference sequence). V lost 5 bases to trimming and J lost 8 bases; unmatched junction nucleotides: 12. The CDR3 DNA follows: TGTGCCAGCAGTCCCCGGGGGAGGGTGGGGGATGAGCAGTTCTTC. Amino acids: CASSPRGRVGDEQFF.

CDR3 nucleotide sequence: TGCGCCAGCAGCCAGGAAAACACTGAAGCTTTCTTT. This codes for CASSQENTEAFF. J is TRBJ1-1 and V is TRBV5-1; the D is unclear. Germline V gene lookup returns CDR1 SGHRS and CDR2 YFSETQ. The CDR3 has 12 amino acids. Trimming removed 4 bases at V and 2 bases at J, with 6 bases between.

This clone was counted only a few times. J is TRBJ2-7 and V is TRBV5-1, with D maybe TRBD2 (6 bases). Germline loops: CDR1 SGHRS, CDR2 YFSETQ. Trimming shortened V by 4 bases and J by 6 bases, and 23 bases separated the two germline ends. The CDR3 length is 16 residues. CDR3 sequence reads: CASSVAGNSPPLEQYF. CDR3 nucleotides: TGCGCCAGCAGCGTGGCGGGGAACTCGCCCCCTCTCGAGCAGTACTTC.

This clone occurred a few times. V and J are TRBV28 and TRBJ2-7; D may be TRBD2 (6 bases). The V gene's germline CDR1 is MDHEN and CDR2 SYDVKM. Trimming cost V 2 bases and J 4 bases, with 6 bases left between them. This CDR3 is 12 amino acids long. The CDR3 coding sequence is TGTGCCAGCAGTTTAGGGGGGTACGAGCAGTACTTC. This encodes CASSLGGYEQYF.

This clone was observed a handful of times. The chain employs TRBV7-9 and TRBJ1-1; tentatively, D is TRBD1 (6 bases). Trimming shortened V by 5 bases and J by 1 base, and 11 bases separated the two germline ends. The length of the CDR3 is 14 residues. Per germline, CDR1 SEHNR and CDR2 FQNEAQ (reference sequence). The CDR3 protein is CASSHRVRNTEAFF. CDR3 in DNA: TGTGCCAGCAGCCACAGGGTAAGGAACACTGAAGCTTTCTTT.